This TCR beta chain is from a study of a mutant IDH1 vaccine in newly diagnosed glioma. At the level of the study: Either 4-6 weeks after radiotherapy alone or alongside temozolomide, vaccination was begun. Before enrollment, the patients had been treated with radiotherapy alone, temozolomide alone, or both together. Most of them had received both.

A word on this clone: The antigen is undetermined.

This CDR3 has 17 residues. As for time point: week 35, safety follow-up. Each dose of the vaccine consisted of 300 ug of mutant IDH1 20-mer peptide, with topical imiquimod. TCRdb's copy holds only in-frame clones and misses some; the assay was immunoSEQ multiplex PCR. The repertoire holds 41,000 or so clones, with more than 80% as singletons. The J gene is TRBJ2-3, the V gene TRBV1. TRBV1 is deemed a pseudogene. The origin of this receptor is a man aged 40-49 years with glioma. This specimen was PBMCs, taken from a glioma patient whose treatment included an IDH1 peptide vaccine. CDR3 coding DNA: TGCACCAGCAGCCAAGTTGGTCTGCCGGAGGGGGCAGATACGCAGTATTTT. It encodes CTSSQVGLPEGADTQYF.